These 14 T cell receptor beta chains were sequenced from one sample in a study of spatial heterogeneity in lung cancer. Via MiXCR, TCRdb re-called the 5' RACE reads, giving one row per CDR3 protein. The table records 300 to 350 distinct CDR3 sequences, approximately 24% of them present only once. The time point was: sample taken at primary tumor resection. Study-level points and caveats: Counts of expanded alpha and beta TCRs within tumors tracked the tumor nonsynonymous mutation count.

No antigen has been identified for these receptors. Specimen: lung tumor tissue, collected at surgery. The receptors come from a male donor with early-stage non-small cell lung cancer.

The count of this clonotype is one. With the library built for alpha chains, this beta chain is off target and its frequency is not meaningful. The gene calls are TRBV11-2 and TRBJ2-3; D remains unclear. V was shortened by 5 bases and J by 1 base, with 10 bases between the two germline ends. This CDR3 is built from 14 residues. Per the germline V gene, CDR1 is SGHAT and CDR2 is FQNNGV. The CDR3: CASSPRARTDTQYF. The DNA for the CDR3 is TGTGCCAGCAGCCCCCGGGCCCGCACAGATACGCAGTATTTT.

In this sample, this clonotype turned up a few times. Since it is a stray read in a library aimed at alpha chains, this beta chain has a size that is not meaningful. The CDR3 spells CASSLSADTQYF. The CDR3, as DNA: TGTGCCAGCAGCTTATCGGCCGATACGCAGTATTTT. The V and J genes are TRBV7-9 and TRBJ2-3; D call uncertain. Germline V CDR1 and CDR2: SEHNR, FQNEAQ (reference sequence). The CDR3 length is 12 residues. V lost 2 bases, J lost 6 bases, and 6 bases lay in between.

Concerning this clonotype itself: As an off-target read in a library built for alpha chains, this beta chain has a frequency of little significance. The gene calls are TRBV19 and TRBJ2-1; D unresolved. V lost 1 base to trimming and J lost 7 bases, with 8 bases between them. The CDR3 extends over 13 amino acids. Germline V CDR1 and CDR2: LNHDA, SQIVND (reference sequence). The CDR3 DNA sequence: TGTGCCAGTAGTATAGCACTTGGGAATGAGCAGTTCTTC. Its translation is CASSIALGNEQFF.

As to this clonotype: This beta chain lies outside the target of a library built for alpha chains; its clone size means little. The chain uses TRBV11-3 and TRBJ2-5; D uncertain. This CDR3 has 13 residues. Trimming stripped 4 bases from V and 5 bases from J, with 11 bases between. Germline values: CDR1 SGHNT, CDR2 YENEEA. CDR3 sequence: CASSSVGRETQYF. Written as DNA, the CDR3 is TGTGCCAGCAGCTCGGTAGGGCGGGAGACCCAGTACTTC.

This clonotype rates as large (0.1 to 1%). Because the library targeted alpha chains, this beta chain is an off-target read whose size means little. V usage is TRBV20-1 and J usage is TRBJ2-1, with TRBD1 identical over 9 bases. The CDR3 sequence is 18 residues long. V shed 2 bases and J 6 bases; nucleotides not matched to a gene: 17. Germline V gene lookup returns CDR1 DFQATT and CDR2 SNEGSKA (reference sequence). CDR3 in DNA: TGCAGTGCTAGAATACCCGGGACAGGGTTTGGTTTGGGCAATGAGCAGTTCTTC. Translating it yields CSARIPGTGFGLGNEQFF.

This clonotype came up once. Little can be read into the size of this beta chain, an off-target read in a library designed for alpha chains. This chain uses TRBV4-2 with TRBJ2-7; D gene ambiguous. The CDR3 is made up of 12 amino acids. Germline V CDR1 and CDR2: LGHNA, YNFKEQ. Trimming stripped 0 bases from V and 6 bases from J, with 6 bases between. CDR3 in amino acids: CASSQDRTEQYF. The DNA of the CDR3 is TGTGCCAGCAGCCAAGATCGCACCGAGCAGTACTTC.

Worth noting for this clonotype: A library prepared for alpha chains yielded this beta chain as an off-target read; its size is of little meaning. The chain carries TRBV7-9 and TRBJ2-2; no firm D call. CDR1 SEHNR and CDR2 FQNEAQ come from the germline V gene (reference sequence). The CDR3 is 14 residues long. Deletions cut 0 bases from V and 7 bases from J, with 9 bases between. The CDR3 sequence is CASSLAAEVGELFF. Here the CDR3 DNA reads TGTGCCAGCAGCTTAGCGGCAGAGGTCGGGGAGCTGTTTTTT.

About this clonotype itself: This beta chain is a stray read from a library made for alpha chains; its abundance is not meaningful. The chain uses TRBV6-2 or TRBV6-3 and TRBJ1-2; TRBD1 matches 7 bases. Germline CDR1 reads MNHEY; CDR2 reads SVGEGT. The CDR3 consists of 14 residues. Losses at the gene ends were 6 bases for V and 4 bases for J; bases not matched to a gene: 8. The CDR3, as DNA: TGTGCCAGCAGCCTAACCGGGACAGTCTATGGCTACACCTTC. It specifies CASSLTGTVYGYTF.

To note about this clonotype: This beta chain is an off-target read within a library intended for alpha chains, so its frequency means little. V is TRBV27 and J is TRBJ1-5, with D maybe TRBD1 (5 bases). V was shortened by 5 bases and J by 6 bases, with 17 bases between the two germline ends. CDR3 length: 15 amino acids. Germline lookup yields CDR1 MNHEY and CDR2 SMNVEV (reference sequence). The CDR3 loop reads CASSPGPSGTQPQHF. CDR3 DNA: TGTGCCAGCAGTCCGGGCCCCTCTGGGACTCAGCCCCAGCATTTT.

This clonotype has just a few counts. In a library made to pick up alpha chains, this beta chain is a stray read with a size that means little. The chain employs TRBV12-3 or TRBV12-4 and TRBJ2-1; possible D gene TRBD1, 6 bases. Trimming took 7 bases from V and 7 from J, leaving 14 bases between them. This CDR3 spans 13 amino acids. The chain's CDR3 is CASKSTGWNEQFF. As DNA, the CDR3 is TGTGCCAGCAAGAGTACAGGGTGGAATGAGCAGTTCTTC.

The sample holds a few counts of this clonotype. A library prepared for alpha chains yielded this beta chain as an off-target read; its size is of little meaning. This chain uses TRBV29-1 with TRBJ2-5; 9 positions match TRBD1. The CDR3 totals 14 residues. CDR1 is SQVTM, CDR2 ANQGSEA, per germline. Unmatched junction bases numbered 10, after V lost 7 bases and J lost 4 bases. CDR3 residues: CSGGEGQGRETQYF. CDR3 DNA sequence: TGCAGCGGAGGCGAGGGACAGGGAAGAGAGACCCAGTACTTC. Drawing the rest from reference TRBV29-1 and TRBJ2-5, the complete variable domain is SAVISQKPSRDICQRGTSLTIQCQVDSQVTMMFWYRQQPGQSLTLIATANQGSEATYESGFVIDKFPISRPNLTFSTLTVSNMSPEDSSIYLCSGGEGQGRETQYFGPGTRLLVL.

This clonotype is categorized as large. This beta chain is an unintended read in a library built for alpha chains; its size means little. The chain carries TRBV7-8 and TRBJ2-7; 9 bases map to TRBD1. This CDR3 has 13 residues. V dropped 5 bases and J dropped 3; count of bases not matched to a gene: 2. Germline CDR1 SGHVS, CDR2 FQNEAQ. The CDR3 DNA sequence: TGTGCCAGCAGCCGGACAGGGGACTACGAGCAGTACTTC. Its protein product is CASSRTGDYEQYF.

With regard to this clonotype: With the library built for alpha chains, this beta chain is off target and its frequency is not meaningful. The chain is built from TRBV29-1 and TRBJ2-7, with D possibly being TRBD2 (5 bases). There are 11 residues in the CDR3. Germline V gene lookup returns CDR1 SQVTM and CDR2 ANQGSEA. V lost 2 bases to trimming and J lost 7 bases, with 9 bases between them. CDR3 DNA: TGCAGCGTTGAATCCCCGGGGGAGCAGTACTTC. It specifies CSVESPGEQYF.

Relative to its sample, this clonotype is large. The size of this beta chain means little, since it is a stray read in a library made for alpha chains. The chain uses TRBV6-5 and TRBJ2-2; D is possibly TRBD1 (5 bases). The germline CDR1 and CDR2 sequences are MNHEY and SVGAGI. V was trimmed by 6 bases and J by 5 bases, leaving 10 bases between them. CDR3 length: 13 residues. The CDR3 coding sequence is TGTGCCAGCAGCCTGACAGAGACCGGGGAGCTGTTTTTT. Its translation is CASSLTETGELFF.